This T cell receptor beta chain was identified in a study of shared clonotypes between healthy human individuals. The study, taken as a whole, reports: Generally, naive subsets came out with larger estimated richness than memory subsets.

The CDR3 contains 17 residues. The V and J ends lost 3 bases and 0 bases respectively, with 18 bases between them. Germline values: CDR1 GTSNPN, CDR2 SVGIG (reference sequence). The protocol was immunoSEQ multiplex PCR, while the TCRdb copy is restricted to in-frame clones and leaves out a portion. The sample carries around 940,000 clones, over 75% recorded once. Subsets obtained from CD4+ cells comprised CD45RA+ naive and CD45RA-negative memory cells. A word on this clone: Its antigen is currently unknown.

This rearrangement joins TRBV30 to TRBJ2-4; D remains unclear. The source is a man aged 18 to 35 in good health. Material: memory CD4+ T cells sorted from blood. Stated subset: CD45RA-negative fraction. CDR3 amino acids: CAWRDVSTLLAKNIQYF. The CDR3 bases are TGTGCCTGGAGAGACGTATCCACCTTGCTAGCCAAAAACATTCAGTACTTC. Full variable domain (remainder filled in from reference TRBV30 and TRBJ2-4): SQTIHQWPATLVQPVGSPLSLECTVEGTSNPNLYWYRQAAGRGLQLLFYSVGIGQISSEVPQNLSASRPQDRQFILSSKKLLLSDSGFYLCAWRDVSTLLAKNIQYFGAGTRLSVL.